This is a list of T cell receptor beta chains from one sample in a study of tumor and adjacent non-tumor tissue in lung cancer. TCRdb re-derived calls from the multiplex PCR reads in MiXCR, one entry per CDR3 protein. Among 100,000 to 120,000 distinct CDR3 sequences, about 87% were seen once, and the ten largest hold around 21%. Sequencing was done on a sample of lung tumor tissue. The source of these receptors is a man between 65 and 85 years old with non-small cell lung cancer. Each CDR3 is given with its conserved first and last residue. The D gene is left open where the match is weak. Not all rows give a size; the values are once, few, many and, for expanded clones, a class.

TRBV12-3/TRBV12-4	NA	TRBJ1-2	NA	CASSLLSGFGYVYTF	TGTGCCAGCAGTTTATTGAGTGGGTTTGGCTATGTCTACACCTTC
TRBV7-3	NA	TRBJ2-2	NA	CASSNVRAGHGELFF	TGTGCCAGCAGCAATGTGCGGGCGGGACACGGGGAGCTGTTTTTT
TRBV18	NA	TRBJ1-6	NA	CASSLGNHSPLHF	TGTGCCAGCTCACTAGGGAATCACTCACCCCTCCACTTT
TRBV6-6	NA	TRBJ1-3	TRBD1	CASSYPERGQFTIYF	TGTGCCAGCAGTTACCCAGAGAGGGGGCAATTCACCATATATTTT
TRBV30	many	TRBJ2-3	NA	CAWQMLTDTQYF	TGTGCCTGGCAAATGTTGACAGATACGCAGTATTTT
TRBV10-3	NA	TRBJ2-7	NA	CAMSHRGENYEQYF	TGTGCCATGAGTCATAGGGGGGAAAACTACGAGCAGTACTTC
TRBV6-5	NA	TRBJ2-3	NA	CASSYLQGDTKYF	TGTGCCAGCAGTTACTTACAAGGAGATACAAAGTATTTT
TRBV28	once	TRBJ2-1	NA	CASSCMDRYNEQFF	TGTGCCAGCAGTTGCATGGACAGATACAATGAGCAGTTCTTC
TRBV11-3	NA	TRBJ1-4	NA	CASGRIVSREKLFF	TGTGCCAGCGGTAGGATAGTCTCTCGTGAAAAACTGTTTTTT
TRBV6-5	NA	TRBJ1-1	TRBD1	CASRTGTGVVTEAFF	TGTGCCAGCAGGACCGGGACAGGGGTTGTCACTGAAGCCTTCTTT
TRBV5-5	NA	TRBJ1-4	NA	CANRRRLGTANEKLFF	TGTGCCAACAGGCGCCGGTTGGGAACTGCTAATGAAAAACTGTTTTTT
TRBV29-1	NA	TRBJ2-7	NA	CSGAGIVGGEQYF	TGCAGCGGGGCCGGGATAGTCGGGGGCGAGCAGTACTTC
TRBV11-2	NA	TRBJ1-1	NA	CASSFAYSRDTEAFF	TGTGCCAGCAGCTTCGCCTATTCAAGGGACACAGAAGCTTTCTTT
TRBV6-2/TRBV6-3	NA	TRBJ1-1	NA	CASSGFQGGTEAFF	TGTGCCAGCAGTGGCTTCCAGGGAGGGACTGAAGCTTTCTTT
TRBV28	NA	TRBJ1-4	NA	CASSLSRFNEKLFF	TGTGCCAGCAGTTTATCCAGGTTTAATGAAAAACTGTTTTTT
TRBV29-1	NA	TRBJ2-1	TRBD2	CTVTGGEYNEQFF	TGTACCGTGACGGGAGGCGAGTACAATGAGCAGTTCTTC
TRBV20-1	NA	TRBJ2-1	NA	CSVRPMLAMTYNEQFF	TGCAGTGTGAGGCCAATGTTAGCGATGACCTACAATGAGCAGTTCTTC
TRBV11-3	NA	TRBJ2-7	NA	CASSPMIVSVYNQYF	TGTGCCAGCAGCCCGATGATAGTTTCCGTGTACAACCAGTACTTC
TRBV4-1	NA	TRBJ2-7	TRBD2	CASSRTIAGEGDERYF	TGCGCTAGCAGCCGGACAATAGCGGGAGAGGGGGACGAGCGGTACTTC
TRBV12-3/TRBV12-4	NA	TRBJ2-7	NA	CASSVLKVSGEQYF	TGTGCCAGCAGTGTCCTAAAAGTGTCGGGTGAGCAGTACTTC
TRBV7-9	NA	TRBJ2-5	TRBD2	CATSSSGVEQETQYF	TGTGCCACCAGCTCAAGCGGGGTAGAACAAGAGACCCAGTACTTC
TRBV6-1	NA	TRBJ1-1	NA	CANSAGGINTETFF	TGTGCCAACAGTGCCGGGGGTATAAACACTGAAACTTTCTTT
TRBV5-6	NA	TRBJ2-7	TRBD2	CASSPTLAGGPGNYVQYF	TGTGCCAGCAGCCCGACACTAGCGGGAGGCCCCGGAAACTACGTGCAGTACTTC
TRBV28	NA	TRBJ2-7	NA	CDSSLDPGEQYF	TGTGACAGCAGTTTGGACCCAGGCGAGCAGTACTTC
TRBV30	few	TRBJ2-2	TRBD1	CAWPIGTGDTGELFF	TGTGCCTGGCCGATCGGGACAGGGGACACCGGGGAGCTGTTTTTT
TRBV29-1	NA	TRBJ2-1	TRBD1	CSVELLQGQGSEYNEQFF	TGCAGTGTTGAACTGCTTCAGGGACAGGGAAGTGAATACAATGAGCAGTTCTTC
TRBV6-6	NA	TRBJ1-5	NA	CASTPGGVRNNQPQHF	TGTGCCAGCACTCCTGGAGGGGTTAGAAACAATCAGCCCCAGCATTTT
TRBV7-9	NA	TRBJ1-4	NA	CASSNPQGILREKVFF	TGTGCCAGCAGCAACCCACAGGGCATTTTAAGAGAAAAAGTGTTTTTT
TRBV9	NA	TRBJ2-3	TRBD2	CASSPGTSGATYIDTQYF	TGTGCCAGCAGCCCGGGGACTAGCGGGGCCACTTACATAGATACGCAGTATTTT
TRBV29-1	NA	TRBJ1-3	NA	CSIEGLRNTIYF	TGCAGCATTGAGGGCCTCCGAAACACCATTTATTTT
TRBV20-1	NA	TRBJ2-1	TRBD1	CCSGTGTNEQFF	TGCTGTTCCGGGACAGGCACCAATGAGCAGTTCTTC
TRBV7-9	NA	TRBJ1-3	NA	CASSLMRALSGNTIYF	TGTGCCAGCAGCTTAATGAGGGCATTATCTGGAAACACCATATATTTC
TRBV6-2/TRBV6-3	NA	TRBJ2-3	TRBD2	CASSHASGSWVTQYF	TGTGCAAGCAGTCACGCTAGCGGGAGTTGGGTTACGCAGTATTTT
TRBV11-2	NA	TRBJ2-2	NA	CVSSPSGTYNRKLFF	TGTGTCAGCAGCCCAAGCGGAACGTACAACAGGAAGCTGTTTTTT
TRBV11-2	NA	TRBJ2-1	NA	CTSSLHVRTWASYNEQSF	TGTACCAGCAGCTTACATGTGCGGACCTGGGCCTCCTACAATGAGCAGTCCTTC
TRBV30	NA	TRBJ2-5	NA	CVWSVSRAETQYF	TGTGTCTGGAGTGTAAGCAGGGCTGAGACCCAGTACTTC
TRBV6-6	NA	TRBJ1-5	NA	CASSYIEEQHF	TGTGCCAGCAGTTATATCGAAGAACAGCATTTT
TRBV5-4	NA	TRBJ2-3	NA	CAGSVLSDTDTQYF	TGTGCCGGCAGTGTCCTTAGCGACACAGATACGCAGTATTTT
TRBV5-5	NA	TRBJ1-1	NA	CASNSDITNTEAFF	TGTGCCAGTAACTCGGACATCACGAACACTGAAGCTTTCTTT
TRBV20-1	NA	TRBJ2-7	NA	CNVRNPPGGGTYEQYF	TGCAATGTTAGGAATCCGCCCGGGGGCGGTACCTACGAACAGTACTTC
TRBV12-5	NA	TRBJ1-5	NA	CATGFDRNWPQHF	TGTGCTACTGGTTTTGACAGAAATTGGCCCCAGCATTTT
TRBV11-3	NA	TRBJ2-1	TRBD2	CASSLLGTSRGYDELFF	TGTGCCAGCAGCCTCCTAGGGACTAGCAGGGGCTACGATGAGCTGTTCTTC
TRBV12-3/TRBV12-4	NA	TRBJ2-7	TRBD2	CASIRDNTSGNYEQYF	TGTGCCAGCATCAGGGACAATACTAGCGGGAATTACGAGCAGTACTTC
TRBV11-3	NA	TRBJ2-2	NA	CASNGRAVAEAGELFF	TGTGCCAGCAACGGCCGGGCGGTAGCGGAGGCCGGTGAGCTGTTTTTT
TRBV6-1	many	TRBJ2-2	NA	CASSHSPIGDSGELFF	TGTGCCAGCAGTCACTCACCAATCGGGGATTCCGGGGAGCTGTTTTTT
TRBV14	NA	TRBJ2-5	NA	CASSQAGSQYF	TGCGCCAGCAGCCAGGCGGGGAGCCAGTATTTC
TRBV11-3	NA	TRBJ2-5	NA	CASSIGGTRIKETQYF	TGTGCCAGCAGCATCGGTGGGACAAGAATCAAAGAGACCCAGTACTTC
TRBV11-2	once	TRBJ2-2	TRBD1	CVSSLVSTGVAGELFF	TGTGTCAGCAGCTTAGTGAGCACAGGGGTCGCCGGGGAGCTGTTTTTT
TRBV20-1	NA	TRBJ1-1	NA	CCARHLTSGTEAFF	TGCTGTGCTAGACATCTGACCTCGGGCACTGAAGCTTTCTTT
TRBV4-2	NA	TRBJ1-6	TRBD1	CTSIQLDRANSPLHF	TGTACGAGCATCCAACTCGACAGGGCGAATTCACCCCTCCACTTT
TRBV4-1	NA	TRBJ1-4	NA	CASSQAHSGDNEKLLF	TGCGCCAGCAGCCAAGCCCACTCGGGGGATAATGAAAAACTACTTTTT
TRBV12-3/TRBV12-4	NA	TRBJ2-5	NA	CASRKSDHPTRGLHQEAQYF	TGTGCCAGCAGAAAAAGCGACCACCCGACTAGAGGGCTTCACCAGGAGGCCCAGTATTTC
TRBV29-1	NA	TRBJ2-1	TRBD2	CSDRTSGRDFYNEQFF	TGCAGCGACCGGACTAGCGGGAGGGACTTCTACAATGAGCAATTCTTC
TRBV29-1	NA	TRBJ1-2	NA	CSAQTTDVGGYTF	TGCAGTGCCCAGACGACAGACGTTGGCGGCTACACCTTC